Shown below are 18 T cell receptor beta chains from a single sample sequenced in a study of CD8+ T cells in alopecia areata. Treatment defined: oral pan-JAK inhibitor, 5-10 mg twice daily. Reverse transcription of extracted RNA yielded cDNA, which provided the sequencing template. Here immunoSEQ multiplex PCR was the method, and the copy in TCRdb shows in-frame clones only, minus some. The data contain about 160,000 clones, 50% to 70% of them singletons. Sequencing was performed on CD4+ T cells sorted from blood, taken at week 4, from a patient treated with tofacitinib. The receptors originated from a human donor with alopecia areata.

This clone was seen more than once but under ten times. CDR3 region: CASSPVGSNIQYF. The DNA of the CDR3 is TGCGCCAGCAGCCCCGTTGGGTCAAACATTCAGTACTTC. The rearrangement links TRBV4-3 to TRBJ2-4; D gene uncertain. Trimming stripped 4 bases from V and 6 bases from J, with 10 bases between. The CDR3 is 13 amino acids. Germline CDR1 and CDR2: LGHNA and YSLEER.

The chain uses TRBV10-3 and TRBJ2-5; perhaps TRBD1 as D (5 bases). There are 13 residues in the CDR3. CDR1 is ENHRY and CDR2 is SYGVKD in the germline V gene. The V end lost 5 bases, the J end lost 0 bases, and 7 bases lay between the germline ends. In DNA form, the CDR3 reads TGTGCCATCAGTCCCAGGGACCAAGAGACCCAGTACTTC. It translates to CAISPRDQETQYF.

This clone was observed once. V is TRBV15 and J is TRBJ2-5, with D perhaps matching TRBD2 (5 bases). The V gene's germline CDR1 is LNHNV and CDR2 YYDKDF (reference sequence). This CDR3 has 14 amino acids. Trimming took 1 base from V and 5 from J, leaving 11 bases between them. CDR3 in amino acids: CATSRVRGWETQYF. Written as DNA, the CDR3 is TGTGCCACCAGCAGAGTTCGAGGGTGGGAGACCCAGTACTTC.

V is TRBV27 and J is TRBJ1-4; 7 positions match TRBD1. Trimming removed 6 bases from V and 5 bases from J; junction bases left unmatched: 6. The CDR3 spans 14 residues. Germline lookup yields CDR1 MNHEY and CDR2 SMNVEV (reference sequence). CDR3 bases: TGTGCCAGCAGGCGACAGGGATTAAATGAAAAACTGTTTTTT. Encoded protein: CASRRQGLNEKLFF.

The genes are TRBV18 and TRBJ2-5; D is unresolved. The germline gives CDR1 KGHSH, CDR2 LQKENI. The CDR3 is 13 residues long. V lost 0 bases to trimming and J lost 5 bases, with 7 bases between them. The CDR3 DNA follows: TGTGCCAGCTCACCACCGTCCTGGGAGACCCAGTACTTC. It yields the protein CASSPPSWETQYF.

The chain recombines TRBV9 with TRBJ1-1; 8 bases match TRBD1. V shed 2 bases and J 4 bases; nucleotides not matched to a gene: 1. CDR3 length: 13 residues. Germline V lookup: CDR1 SGDLS, CDR2 YYNGEE. In DNA, the CDR3 is TGTGCCAGCAGCGTGGACAGGGTCACTGAAGCTTTCTTT. It is translated as CASSVDRVTEAFF.

The chain uses TRBV2 and TRBJ2-7; no reliable D call. Germline V CDR1 and CDR2: SNHLY, FYNNEI. Between the trimmed V and J ends, which lost 1 base and 0 bases, there was a span of 10 bases. CDR3 length equals 15 residues. CDR3 loop: CASSEDWTSSYEQYF. The CDR3 nucleotides are TGTGCCAGCAGTGAAGACTGGACGAGCTCCTACGAGCAGTACTTC.

The chain carries TRBV7-2 and TRBJ1-2; D might be TRBD1 (5 bases). In germline, CDR1 is SGHTA, CDR2 FQGNSA. The CDR3 length is 14 residues. The ends were cut back, 1 base at V and 8 bases at J, with 14 bases in the middle. CDR3 sequence: CASSLDRTGVGYTF. In DNA form, the CDR3 reads TGTGCCAGCAGCTTAGATAGAACAGGAGTCGGCTACACCTTC.

The sample holds a few counts of this clone. The V call is TRBV29-1, the J call TRBJ2-1, with 9 bases that match TRBD1. Germline assignment: CDR1 SQVTM and CDR2 ANQGSEA. The CDR3 extends over 12 amino acids. After removal of 7 bases from V and 6 bases from J, the junction contained 4 bases not matched to a gene. CDR3 loop: CSGQGEVNEQFF. In nucleotides, the CDR3 is TGCAGCGGACAGGGGGAGGTCAATGAGCAGTTCTTC.

Only one count was recorded for this clone. This chain uses TRBV5-1 with TRBJ2-2; D may be TRBD1 (6 bases). Trimming removed 0 bases at V and 3 bases at J, with 9 bases between. CDR1 SGHRS and CDR2 YFSETQ come from the germline V gene. This CDR3 contains 15 residues. CDR3 DNA: TGCGCCAGCAGCTTGGATGGGGGCTACACCGGGGAGCTGTTTTTT. Protein product: CASSLDGGYTGELFF.

This clone was detected many times. This sequence joins TRBV5-4 and TRBJ2-5, with a weak D call TRBD1 (6 bases). The ends were cut back, 5 bases at V and 6 bases at J, with 14 bases in the middle. CDR3 length equals 13 residues. Germline lookup yields CDR1 SGHNT and CDR2 YYREEE (reference sequence). The CDR3 nucleotides read TGTGCCAGCAGTTCCGGACAGCGCCAGACCCAGTACTTC. Residues: CASSSGQRQTQYF.

The chain couples TRBV2 to TRBJ2-2, with D tentatively TRBD2 (7 bases). The CDR3 has 15 amino acids. Trimming left V 7 bases short and J 4 bases short, with 16 bases between. The V gene's germline CDR1 is SNHLY and CDR2 FYNNEI. The CDR3 DNA sequence: TGTGCCAGCAAGGCGGGGGCCCGTCCCACCGGGGAGCTGTTTTTT. Translation: CASKAGARPTGELFF.

This clone was counted between two and nine times. The chain couples TRBV30 to TRBJ1-4; weak D call: TRBD1 (6 bases). The CDR3 totals 13 residues. V lost 3 bases, J lost 7 bases, and 12 bases lay in between. Germline V gives CDR1 GTSNPN, CDR2 SVGIG (reference sequence). This chain's CDR3 is CAWRDRWGEKLFF. The DNA of the CDR3 is TGTGCCTGGAGAGACAGGTGGGGTGAAAAACTGTTTTTT.

V and J are TRBV5-6 and TRBJ2-2, with TRBD2 identical over 7 bases. Germline CDR1 SGHDT, CDR2 YYEEEE. After removal of 4 bases from V and 5 bases from J, the junction contained 8 bases not matched to a gene. The CDR3 has 15 amino acids. In nucleotides, the CDR3 is TGTGCCAGCAGCCGGGGACCCGGGAGGACCGGGGAGCTGTTTTTT. Its translation: CASSRGPGRTGELFF.

This clone was seen a few times. The J gene is TRBJ1-2, the V gene TRBV6-4; 8 nucleotides align to TRBD1. Germline-derived CDR1 and CDR2 are MRHNA and SNTAGT. The CDR3 runs 16 residues. With V trimmed by 0 bases and J by 6 bases, 9 bases remained unmatched. CDR3 nucleotide sequence: TGTGCCAGCAGTGACTCGAGTCGGGCAGGGGGCCATGGCTACACCTTC. It encodes CASSDSSRAGGHGYTF.

The genes are TRBV9 and TRBJ1-1, with 7 bases identical to TRBD1. CDR3 length equals 15 residues. Germline loops: CDR1 SGDLS, CDR2 YYNGEE. Trimming cost V 3 bases and J 3 bases; bases outside gene matches: 8. The CDR3: CASSASRGSHTEAFF. The CDR3 DNA sequence: TGTGCCAGCAGCGCCTCCAGGGGGTCACACACTGAAGCTTTCTTT.

A few counts support this clone. The chain uses TRBV2 and TRBJ1-5; 7 bases line up with TRBD1. Trimming took 7 bases from V and 0 from J; bases not matched to a gene: 12. The CDR3 totals 17 residues. Germline V gene sequence: CDR1 SNHLY, CDR2 FYNNEI. CDR3 residues: CASTKNRGNRSNQPQHF. CDR3 bases: TGTGCCAGCACCAAAAACAGGGGCAACCGTAGCAATCAGCCCCAGCATTTT.

The chain links TRBV29-1 to TRBJ2-5; D is uncertain. V was trimmed by 3 bases and J by 0 bases, leaving 5 bases between them. Germline V gene data show CDR1 as SQVTM and CDR2 as ANQGSEA. This CDR3 contains 12 residues. The CDR3 spells CSVDEYQETQYF. The CDR3 DNA sequence: TGCAGCGTTGACGAGTACCAAGAGACCCAGTACTTC.